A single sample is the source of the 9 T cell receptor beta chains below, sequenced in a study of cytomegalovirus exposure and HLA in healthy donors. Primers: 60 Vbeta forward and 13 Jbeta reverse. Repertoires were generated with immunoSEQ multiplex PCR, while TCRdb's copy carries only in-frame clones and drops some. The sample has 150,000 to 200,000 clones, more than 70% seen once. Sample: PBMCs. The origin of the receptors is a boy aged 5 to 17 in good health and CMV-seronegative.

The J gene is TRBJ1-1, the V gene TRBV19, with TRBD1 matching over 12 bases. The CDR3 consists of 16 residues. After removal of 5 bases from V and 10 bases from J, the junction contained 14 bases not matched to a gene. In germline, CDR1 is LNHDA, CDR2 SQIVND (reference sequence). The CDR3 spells CASSPRQGQGASGAFF. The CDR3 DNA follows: TGTGCCAGTAGTCCTCGCCAGGGACAGGGGGCTTCTGGAGCTTTCTTT.

In DNA, the CDR3 is TGTGCCAGCAGTTTATTACTAGCGGGGGACTACAATGAGCAGTTCTTC. Protein sequence: CASSLLLAGDYNEQFF. V gene TRBV27 combines with J gene TRBJ2-1, with 11 bases that match TRBD2. Germline V gene sequence: CDR1 MNHEY, CDR2 SMNVEV (reference sequence). The V segment lost 1 base and the J segment 3 bases; nucleotides outside the gene matches: 2. The CDR3 totals 16 residues.

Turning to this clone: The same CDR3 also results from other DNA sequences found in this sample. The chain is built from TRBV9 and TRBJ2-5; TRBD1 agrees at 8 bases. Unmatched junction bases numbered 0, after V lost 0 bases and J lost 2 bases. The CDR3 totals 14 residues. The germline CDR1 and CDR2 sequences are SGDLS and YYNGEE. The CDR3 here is CASSVGQGQETQYF. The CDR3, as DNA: TGTGCCAGCAGCGTAGGACAGGGGCAAGAGACCCAGTACTTC.

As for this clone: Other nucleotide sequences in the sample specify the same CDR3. CDR3 amino acids: CASSLVGGRNQPQHF. Here the CDR3 DNA reads TGCGCCAGCAGCTTGGTCGGCGGCCGCAATCAGCCCCAGCATTTT. The chain couples TRBV5-1 to TRBJ1-5; D uncertain. Per the germline V gene, CDR1 is SGHRS and CDR2 is YFSETQ. The CDR3 is made up of 15 amino acids. Deletions cut 0 bases from V and 2 bases from J, with 9 bases between. Filled out from reference TRBV5-1 and TRBJ1-5, the complete variable domain reads KAGVTQTPRYLIKTRGQQVTLSCSPISGHRSVSWYQQTPGQGLQFLFEYFSETQRNKGNFPGRFSGRQFSNSRSEMNVSTLELGDSALYLCASSLVGGRNQPQHFGDGTRLSIL.

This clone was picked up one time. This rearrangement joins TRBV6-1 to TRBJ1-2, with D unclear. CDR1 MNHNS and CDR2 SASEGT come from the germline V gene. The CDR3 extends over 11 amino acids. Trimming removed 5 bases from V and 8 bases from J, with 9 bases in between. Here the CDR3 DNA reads TGTGCCAGCAGTTCCCTGCGCGGCTACACCTTC. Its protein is CASSSLRGYTF.

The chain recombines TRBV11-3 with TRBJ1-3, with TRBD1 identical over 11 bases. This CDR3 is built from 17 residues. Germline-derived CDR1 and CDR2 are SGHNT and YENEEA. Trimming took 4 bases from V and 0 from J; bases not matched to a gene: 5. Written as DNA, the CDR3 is TGTGCCAGCAGCTCGCGGACAGGGGGCTTCTCTGGAAACACCATATATTTT. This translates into CASSSRTGGFSGNTIYF.

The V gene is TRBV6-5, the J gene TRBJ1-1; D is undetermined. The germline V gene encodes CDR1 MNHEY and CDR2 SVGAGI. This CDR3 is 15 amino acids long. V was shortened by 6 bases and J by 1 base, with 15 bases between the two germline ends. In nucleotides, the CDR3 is TGTGCCAGCAGCCTCTCCAGTTACGAGAACACTGAAGCTTTCTTT. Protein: CASSLSSYENTEAFF.

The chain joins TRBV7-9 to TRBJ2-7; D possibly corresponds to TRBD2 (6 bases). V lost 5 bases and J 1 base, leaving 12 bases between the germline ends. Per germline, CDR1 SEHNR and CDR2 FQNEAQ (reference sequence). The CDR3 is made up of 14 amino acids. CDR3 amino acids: CASSPPGLSYEQYF. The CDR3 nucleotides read TGTGCCAGCAGCCCTCCGGGACTGTCCTACGAGCAGTACTTC.

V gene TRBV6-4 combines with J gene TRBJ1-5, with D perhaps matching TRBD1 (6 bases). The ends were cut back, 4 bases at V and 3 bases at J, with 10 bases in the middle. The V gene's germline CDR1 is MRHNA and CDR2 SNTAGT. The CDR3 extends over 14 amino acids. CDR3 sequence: CASSATGSNQPQHF. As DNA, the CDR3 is TGTGCCAGCAGTGCGACAGGCTCCAATCAGCCCCAGCATTTT.